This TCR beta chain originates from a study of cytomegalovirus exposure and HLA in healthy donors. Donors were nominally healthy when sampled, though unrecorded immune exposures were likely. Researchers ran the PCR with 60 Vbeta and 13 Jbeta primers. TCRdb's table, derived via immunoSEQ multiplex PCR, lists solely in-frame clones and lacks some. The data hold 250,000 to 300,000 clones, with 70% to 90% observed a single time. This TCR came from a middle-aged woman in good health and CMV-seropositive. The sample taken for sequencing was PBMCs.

The CDR3 region is CASSPGLAGVIKADTQYF. The CDR3 DNA is TGTGCCAGCTCACCCGGACTAGCGGGAGTAATTAAGGCAGATACGCAGTATTTT. The rearrangement uses TRBV18 and TRBJ2-3; 13 bases match TRBD2. The CDR3 sequence is 18 residues long. Germline CDR1 is KGHSH and CDR2 is LQKENI. The trim removed 3 bases at V and 4 bases at J, leaving 10 bases unmatched.